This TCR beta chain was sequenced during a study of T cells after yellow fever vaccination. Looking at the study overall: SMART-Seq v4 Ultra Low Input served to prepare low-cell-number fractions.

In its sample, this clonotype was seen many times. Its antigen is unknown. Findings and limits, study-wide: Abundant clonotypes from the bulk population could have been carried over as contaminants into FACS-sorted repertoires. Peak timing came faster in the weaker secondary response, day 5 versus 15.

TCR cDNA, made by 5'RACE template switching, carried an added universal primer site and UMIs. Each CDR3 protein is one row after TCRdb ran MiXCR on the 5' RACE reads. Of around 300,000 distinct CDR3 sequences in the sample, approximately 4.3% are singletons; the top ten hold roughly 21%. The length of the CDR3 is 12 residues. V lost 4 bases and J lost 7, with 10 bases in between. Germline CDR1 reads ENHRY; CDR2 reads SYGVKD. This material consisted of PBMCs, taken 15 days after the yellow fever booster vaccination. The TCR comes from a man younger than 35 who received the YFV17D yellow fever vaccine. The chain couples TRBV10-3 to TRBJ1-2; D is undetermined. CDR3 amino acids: CAISVDGGGYTF. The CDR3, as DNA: TGTGCCATCAGTGTGGACGGTGGTGGCTACACCTTC.